This T cell receptor (beta chain) comes out of a study of OX40 agonist ivuxolimab in advanced cancers. Profiled with immunoSEQ multiplex PCR; TCRdb holds only in-frame clones, not every one. Of tens of thousands of clones detected, 91% appear once; the ten largest clones hold roughly 2%. The V gene lost 2 bases and the J gene lost 6 bases, with 7 bases spanning the gap. The CDR3 runs to 13 residues. The germline V gene has CDR1 LGHNA and CDR2 YSLEER. The timepoints at which blood was sampled were baseline, cycle 4 day 1, and cycle 7 day 1. The rearrangement uses TRBV4-3 and TRBJ2-2; D is unclear. The source was CD4+ or CD8+ T cells sorted from blood, collected in a trial of the OX40 agonist ivuxolimab. The TCR was taken from an adult with an advanced solid tumor such as melanoma, head and neck, liver or kidney cancer. CDR3 nucleotide sequence: TGCGCCAGCAGCCAAAGGCGGCCCGGGGAGCTGTTTTTT. It translates to CASSQRRPGELFF.